Listed here is a single T cell receptor beta chain. An amount of RNA that ranged from 0.5 to 1 ug was reverse transcribed with random hexamers. MiXCR, run by TCRdb on the immunoSEQ multiplex PCR reads, gives a single entry per CDR3 protein. The profile covers hundreds of thousands of distinct CDR3 sequences, with around 93% appearing a single time and approximately 0.072% taken by the ten largest. These data come from a study of CD8 T cells in Susac syndrome. Per germline, CDR1 SGHTA and CDR2 FQGTGA. CDR3 length: 15 residues. Trimming left V 0 bases short and J 5 bases short, with 13 bases between. The sequenced sample consisted of CD4+ T cells from PBMCs. This sequence was found in a human donor with multiple sclerosis. J is TRBJ2-5 and V is TRBV7-3; D possibly corresponds to TRBD1 (6 bases). CDR3 region: CASSLTWQGRETQYF. In DNA, the CDR3 is TGTGCCAGCAGCTTAACGTGGCAGGGGCGTGAGACCCAGTACTTC.